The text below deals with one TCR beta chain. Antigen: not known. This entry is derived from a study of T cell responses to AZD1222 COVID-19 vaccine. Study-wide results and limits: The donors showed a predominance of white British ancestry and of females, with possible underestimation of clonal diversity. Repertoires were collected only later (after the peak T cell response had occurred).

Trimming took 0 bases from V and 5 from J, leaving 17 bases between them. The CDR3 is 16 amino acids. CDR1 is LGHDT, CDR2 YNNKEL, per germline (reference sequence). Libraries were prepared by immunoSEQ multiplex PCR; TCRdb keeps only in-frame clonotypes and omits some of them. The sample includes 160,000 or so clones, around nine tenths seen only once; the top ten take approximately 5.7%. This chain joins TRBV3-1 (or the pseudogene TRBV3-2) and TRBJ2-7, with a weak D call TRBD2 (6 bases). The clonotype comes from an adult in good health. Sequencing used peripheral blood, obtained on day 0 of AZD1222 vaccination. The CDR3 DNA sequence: TGTGCCAGCAGCCAAGATCCCCAGGGAGCGGGCCACGAGCAGTACTTC. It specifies CASSQDPQGAGHEQYF.